The rows below give T cell receptor beta chains drawn from one sample of a study of blood T cells in healthy people across ages. TCRdb analysed the 5' RACE reads with MiXCR anew, one entry per CDR3 protein. The sample carries 850,000 to 950,000 distinct CDR3 sequences, 29% recorded once. The sample comprised blood. The receptor source for this set is an elderly woman in good health. Both conserved end residues are part of each CDR3. A D gene is named only where the DNA matches it firmly. Rows may omit the clone size; those that give it use once, few, many or a size class.

v_call	j_call	d_call	clone_size	cdr3_aa	cdr3_nt
TRBV30	TRBJ2-2	.	few	CAWSPGRSYTGELFF	TGTGCCTGGAGTCCGGGACGGAGCTACACCGGGGAGCTGTTTTTT
TRBV21-1	TRBJ2-5	.	.	CASTPRGEKETQYF	TGTGCCAGCACCCCCAGAGGGGAGAAAGAGACCCAGTACTTC
TRBV18	TRBJ1-6	.	.	CASSPPGPGVNSPLHF	TGTGCCAGCTCACCGCCGGGACCAGGGGTTAATTCACCCCTCCACTTT
TRBV29-1	TRBJ2-1	.	many	CSVGSFSGPNEQFF	TGCAGCGTTGGAAGTTTTTCGGGTCCCAATGAGCAGTTCTTC
TRBV28	TRBJ2-7	.	.	CASSQIREPGLNYEQYF	TGTGCCAGCAGTCAGATCAGGGAACCAGGACTAAACTACGAGCAGTACTTC
TRBV6-5	TRBJ1-1	.	.	CASSYSIQGNTEAFF	TGTGCCAGCAGTTACTCGATCCAGGGGAACACTGAAGCTTTCTTT
TRBV10-3	TRBJ1-3	.	.	CAISTQTPSSGNTIYF	TGTGCCATCAGTACACAGACTCCCAGCTCTGGAAACACCATATATTTT
TRBV7-2	TRBJ2-3	TRBD2	once	CASERAGGFTDTQYF	TGTGCCAGCGAGCGAGCGGGAGGTTTCACAGATACGCAGTATTTT
TRBV5-1	TRBJ2-1	TRBD2	many	CATNLAGGNEQFF	TGCGCCACCAACCTAGCGGGGGGGAATGAGCAGTTCTTC
TRBV7-9	TRBJ2-3	.	many	CASIAQGLSTDTQYF	TGTGCCAGCATCGCCCAGGGACTGAGCACAGATACGCAGTATTTT
TRBV29-1	TRBJ2-1	TRBD1	.	CSVGPTRQGARYNEQFF	TGCAGCGTTGGACCAACCCGACAGGGGGCACGCTACAATGAGCAGTTCTTC